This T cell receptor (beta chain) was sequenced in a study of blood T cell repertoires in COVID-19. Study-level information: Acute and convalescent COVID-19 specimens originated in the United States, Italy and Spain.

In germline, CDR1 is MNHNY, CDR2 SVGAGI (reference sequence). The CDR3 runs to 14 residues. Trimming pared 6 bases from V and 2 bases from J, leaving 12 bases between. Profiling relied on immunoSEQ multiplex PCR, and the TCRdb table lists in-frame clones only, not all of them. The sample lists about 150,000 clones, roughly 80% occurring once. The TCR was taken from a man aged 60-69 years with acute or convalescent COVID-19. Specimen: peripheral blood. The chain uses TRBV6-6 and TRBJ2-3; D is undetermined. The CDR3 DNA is TGTGCCAGCAGCCATGGGCAGATCACAGATACGCAGTATTTT. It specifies CASSHGQITDTQYF.